Each of the 20 T cell receptor beta chains below was sequenced from the same sample in a study of blood T cell repertoires in COVID-19. Assay: immunoSEQ multiplex PCR; the TCRdb copy retains only in-frame clones and omits some. This sample has under 75,000 clones, with 90% to 95% found just once. The sample consisted of peripheral blood. These receptors were obtained from a man aged 45-65 years with active COVID-19.

This rearrangement joins TRBV19 to TRBJ2-2, with D tentatively TRBD2 (5 bases). From germline, CDR1 is LNHDA and CDR2 SQIVND (reference sequence). V was pared by 5 bases and J by 1 base, with 11 bases between. The CDR3 extends over 15 amino acids. This CDR3 reads CASSSVDWNTGELFF. The CDR3 region has the DNA TGTGCCAGTAGTTCCGTGGACTGGAACACCGGGGAGCTGTTTTTT.

This clone was seen more than once but under ten times. The chain joins TRBV19 to TRBJ2-7; 12 bases line up with TRBD2. Per germline, CDR1 LNHDA and CDR2 SQIVND (reference sequence). The CDR3 consists of 15 residues. With 5 bases clipped from V and 2 bases from J, the junction kept 4 bases outside the gene matches. CDR3 amino acids: CASSYRTSGAYEQYF. The CDR3, as DNA: TGTGCCAGTAGTTACCGGACTAGCGGGGCCTACGAGCAGTACTTC. Looking up the rest from reference TRBV19 and TRBJ2-7 gives the full variable domain: DGGITQSPKYLFRKEGQNVTLSCEQNLNHDAMYWYRQDPGQGLRLIYYSQIVNDFQKGDIAEGYSVSREKKESFPLTVTSAQKNPTAFYLCASSYRTSGAYEQYFGPGTRLTVT.

The chain couples TRBV10-3 to TRBJ1-5, with D tentatively TRBD1 (5 bases). V was pared by 3 bases and J by 1 base, with 13 bases between. The CDR3 covers 16 residues. Germline V CDR1 and CDR2: ENHRY, SYGVKD. CDR3 residues: CAISDQDTMSNQPQHF. The CDR3 DNA sequence: TGTGCCATCAGTGACCAGGACACGATGAGCAATCAGCCCCAGCATTTT.

The chain is built from TRBV3-1 (or the pseudogene TRBV3-2) and TRBJ2-5, with D possibly TRBD1 on 6 matching bases. Trimming shortened V by 1 base and J by 2 bases, and 8 bases separated the two germline ends. The CDR3 length is 14 residues. Germline CDR1 reads LGHDT; CDR2 reads YNNKEL (reference sequence). Written as DNA, the CDR3 is TGTGCCAGCAGCCAAGGTCAGGGGCAAGAGACCCAGTACTTC. Its protein is CASSQGQGQETQYF.

The V and J genes are TRBV4-2 and TRBJ1-1; D is undetermined. Trimming left V 1 base short and J 0 bases short, with 21 bases between. This CDR3 comprises 19 residues. CDR1 is LGHNA, CDR2 YNFKEQ, per germline. The CDR3 here is CASSQVREGRPKMNTEAFF. CDR3 nucleotides: TGTGCCAGCAGCCAAGTTCGCGAGGGCAGGCCTAAAATGAACACTGAAGCTTTCTTT.

The CDR3 coding sequence is TGCGCCAGCAGCCAAGTTTGGCCGGGAACAGATACGCAGTATTTT. This gives the protein CASSQVWPGTDTQYF. The rearrangement uses TRBV4-1 and TRBJ2-3; possibly TRBD2 for D (5 bases). V dropped 1 base and J dropped 3 bases, with 11 bases sitting between them. Germline V lookup: CDR1 MGHRA, CDR2 YSYEKL. CDR3 length: 15 residues.

The CDR3 DNA reads as TGTGCCTGGAGTGTAGGGACAGGGGCCGACGAGCAGTACTTC. The encoded protein is CAWSVGTGADEQYF. V is TRBV30 and J is TRBJ2-7; the match to TRBD1 covers 10 bases. Germline CDR1 and CDR2: GTSNPN and SVGIG (reference sequence). The CDR3 extends over 14 amino acids. V lost 0 bases and J lost 5; bases outside the gene matches: 4. The full variable domain, rest sourced from reference TRBV30 and TRBJ2-7, is SQTIHQWPATLVQPVGSPLSLECTVEGTSNPNLYWYRQAAGRGLQLLFYSVGIGQISSEVPQNLSASRPQDRQFILSSKKLLLSDSGFYLCAWSVGTGADEQYFGPGTRLTVT.

CDR3 nucleotides: TGTGCCACCAGTGATTCCGTCTCTGGGGCCAACGTCCTGACTTTC. Translation: CATSDSVSGANVLTF. The V gene is TRBV24-1, the J gene TRBJ2-6; no clear D. Germline CDR1 reads KGHDR; CDR2 reads SFDVKD. The ends were cut back, 2 bases at V and 0 bases at J, with 4 bases in the middle. There are 15 residues in the CDR3.

The chain has TRBV18 and TRBJ1-3; 8 bases are shared with TRBD1. V lost 3 bases to trimming and J lost 4 bases; unmatched junction nucleotides: 14. Germline-derived CDR1 and CDR2 are KGHSH and LQKENI. CDR3 length equals 18 residues. The CDR3 region is CASSPTPTGETGGNTIYF. The CDR3 DNA follows: TGTGCCAGCTCACCTACCCCGACAGGGGAGACTGGAGGAAACACCATATATTTT.

The chain has TRBV6-5 and TRBJ1-4; D uncertain. CDR3 size: 13 residues. Germline loops: CDR1 MNHEY, CDR2 SVGAGI. The germline V and J ends were trimmed by 1 base and 5 bases, with 5 bases remaining between them. The CDR3 coding sequence is TGTGCCAGCAGTTACTTTTCAAATGAAAAACTGTTTTTT. It translates to CASSYFSNEKLFF.

The V call is TRBV11-3, the J call TRBJ2-2; D possibly corresponds to TRBD2 (5 bases). The CDR3 spans 15 residues. V lost 8 bases and J 2 bases, leaving 15 bases between the germline ends. Germline V lookup: CDR1 SGHNT, CDR2 YENEEA. CDR3: CASSTAGRNTGELFF. CDR3 in DNA: TGTGCCAGCTCAACCGCGGGTCGCAACACCGGGGAGCTGTTTTTT.

The chain employs TRBV5-5 and TRBJ1-2, with D possibly being TRBD1 (5 bases). V lost 0 bases and J 4 bases, leaving 16 bases between the germline ends. The CDR3 loop spans 16 amino acids. Germline CDR1 reads SGHKS; CDR2 reads YYEKEE (reference sequence). CDR3 bases: TGTGCCAGCAGCTTGGGGGGCCTGAGCGGGAGCTATGGCTACACCTTC. Translation: CASSLGGLSGSYGYTF.

This CDR3 is CAWGQGKETQYF. DNA of the CDR3: TGTGCTTGGGGACAGGGGAAAGAGACCCAGTACTTC. The V and J genes are TRBV30 and TRBJ2-5; 10 positions match TRBD1. The CDR3 is made up of 12 amino acids. Germline loops: CDR1 GTSNPN, CDR2 SVGIG (reference sequence). Full variable domain (missing parts from reference TRBV30 and TRBJ2-5): SQTIHQWPATLVQPVGSPLSLECTVEGTSNPNLYWYRQAAGRGLQLLFYSVGIGQISSEVPQNLSASRPQDRQFILSSKKLLLSDSGFYLCAWGQGKETQYFGPGTRLLVL.

The V gene is TRBV7-9, the J gene TRBJ2-5; maybe TRBD1 (5 bases). Germline V lookup: CDR1 SEHNR, CDR2 FQNEAQ (reference sequence). The CDR3 length is 14 residues. Trimming pared 1 base from V and 4 bases from J, leaving 10 bases between. CDR3 region: CASSLDRGAETQYF. In nucleotides, the CDR3 is TGTGCCAGCAGCTTAGATAGGGGCGCAGAGACCCAGTACTTC.

V gene TRBV12-3 or TRBV12-4 combines with J gene TRBJ2-7; D not resolved. Trimming shortened V by 6 bases and J by 4 bases, and 10 bases separated the two germline ends. This CDR3 region has 12 residues. The CDR3 sequence is CASSTELYEQYF. For the CDR3, the DNA is TGTGCCAGCAGCACCGAACTATACGAGCAGTACTTC.

CDR3 sequence: CASSLHGGLGANVLTF. The CDR3 nucleotides read TGTGCCAGCAGCTTGCACGGCGGCCTGGGGGCCAACGTCCTGACTTTC. The chain combines TRBV5-6 with TRBJ2-6; D uncertain. Trimming took off 1 base at V and 4 bases at J, with 12 bases between the two ends. Per germline, CDR1 SGHDT and CDR2 YYEEEE. This CDR3 comprises 16 residues.

The chain couples TRBV6-2 or TRBV6-3 to TRBJ2-7; 9 bases line up with TRBD1. The CDR3 loop spans 14 amino acids. Germline lookup yields CDR1 MNHEY and CDR2 SVGEGT. The junction had 2 bases not matched to a gene; V was cut back by 2 bases and J by 3 bases. The CDR3 spells CASSYPDRGYEQYF. As DNA, the CDR3 is TGTGCCAGCAGTTACCCGGACAGGGGCTACGAGCAGTACTTC.

The J gene is TRBJ2-7, the V gene TRBV14, with 9 bases identical to TRBD1. Per the germline V gene, CDR1 is SGHDN and CDR2 is FVKESK. The V and J ends lost 2 bases and 7 bases, in that order; junction bases with no gene match: 6. The CDR3 covers 14 residues. DNA of the CDR3: TGTGCCAGCAGCCAATATACAGGGGGCCGTGAGCAGTACTTC. This gives the protein CASSQYTGGREQYF.

The chain has TRBV29-1 and TRBJ2-2; D is perhaps TRBD2 (5 bases). V lost 5 bases and J 6 bases, leaving 13 bases between the germline ends. This CDR3 has 13 residues. The V gene's germline CDR1 is SQVTM and CDR2 ANQGSEA. CDR3 sequence (DNA): TGCAGCGTTCAAATTACTAGGTCCGGGGAGCTGTTTTTT. Amino acid sequence: CSVQITRSGELFF.

The rearrangement joins TRBV5-1 to TRBJ1-3; 7 nucleotides line up with TRBD1. The CDR3 is 16 amino acids. Germline trimming cut 4 bases from V and 4 bases from J; bases unmatched to any gene: 11. Germline V gives CDR1 SGHRS, CDR2 YFSETQ. In DNA, the CDR3 is TGCGCCAGCAGCATAGAGACCGGGACAGCGGGAAACACCATATATTTT. As protein: CASSIETGTAGNTIYF.